This record covers a single T cell receptor (beta chain). Libraries were prepared by immunoSEQ multiplex PCR; TCRdb keeps only in-frame clonotypes and omits some of them. The profile covers 110,000 to 150,000 clones, with 93% appearing a single time and approximately 4.9% taken by the ten largest. The data were taken from a study of T cell responses to AZD1222 COVID-19 vaccine. CDR1 is SEHNR, CDR2 FQNEAQ, per germline (reference sequence). The V end lost 5 bases, the J end lost 0 bases, and 14 bases lay between the germline ends. The CDR3 is 16 residues long. This rearrangement joins TRBV7-9 to TRBJ1-3; unclear D gene. This TCR was recovered from an adult in good health. Sequenced material: peripheral blood, taken on day 0 of AZD1222 vaccination. The CDR3 nucleotides are TGTGCCAGCAGCCCATGGACGGGCAGCTCTGGAAACACCATATATTTT. This encodes CASSPWTGSSGNTIYF.